The rows below give T cell receptor beta chains drawn from one sample of a study of blood T cell repertoires in COVID-19. The protocol was immunoSEQ multiplex PCR, while the TCRdb copy is restricted to in-frame clones and leaves out a portion. In the table there are 150,000 to 200,000 clones, roughly four fifths of which are singletons. The sequenced material came from peripheral blood. Every receptor here comes from a woman older than 75 with acute or convalescent COVID-19. Each CDR3 is given with its conserved first and last residue. D genes are given only for firm matches. Clone size, where shown, is once, few, many, or a class for clones that have expanded.

>TRBV2|TRBD2|.|TRBJ2-1
CASSAPLGSRGTSGGTYNEQFF
TGTGCCAGCAGTGCTCCCCTCGGGAGTAGAGGGACTAGCGGGGGAACCTACAATGAGCAGTTCTTC
>TRBV27|TRBD2|.|TRBJ2-3
CASSRWASGVTDTQYF
TGTGCCAGCAGTCGGTGGGCTAGCGGAGTCACAGATACGCAGTATTTT
>TRBV19|.|.|TRBJ1-1
CASSLIGGLAFF
TGTGCCAGTAGTCTCATCGGAGGGTTGGCTTTCTTT
>TRBV7-9|TRBD1|.|TRBJ1-1
CASSLQGARVGTEAFF
TGTGCCAGCAGCCTCCAGGGGGCGCGGGTGGGCACTGAAGCTTTCTTT
>TRBV7-8|TRBD1|.|TRBJ1-4
CASSLADRAREKLFF
TGTGCCAGCAGCTTAGCGGACAGGGCGAGGGAAAAACTGTTTTTT
>TRBV24-1|.|.|TRBJ1-2
CATSDQTRTVYGYTF
TGTGCCACCAGTGACCAAACGAGGACAGTCTATGGCTACACCTTC
>TRBV4-1|.|few|TRBJ2-7
CASSPSRGSYEQYF
TGCGCCAGCAGCCCTAGTAGGGGGAGCTACGAGCAGTACTTC
>TRBV18|TRBD1|.|TRBJ1-2
CASSSDRYYGYTF
TGTGCCAGCTCATCGGACAGGTACTATGGCTACACCTTC
>TRBV4-2|TRBD2|few|TRBJ2-1
CASSLWGGAYNEQFF
TGTGCCAGCAGCCTGTGGGGAGGGGCCTACAATGAGCAGTTCTTC
>TRBV2|TRBD2|.|TRBJ2-1
CASRESPGLAGPEQFF
TGTGCCAGCAGGGAAAGCCCGGGACTAGCGGGACCAGAGCAGTTCTTC
>TRBV2|TRBD1|.|TRBJ1-1
CASSARTGNTEAFF
TGTGCCAGCAGTGCACGGACAGGGAACACTGAAGCTTTCTTT
>TRBV4-3|.|.|TRBJ1-1
CASSADRNTEAFF
TGCGCCAGCAGCGCGGACAGGAACACTGAAGCTTTCTTT
>TRBV7-2|.|.|TRBJ2-7
CASSSTYSYEQYF
TGTGCCAGCAGTTCCACTTACTCCTACGAGCAGTACTTC
>TRBV11-3|TRBD2|.|TRBJ2-2
CASSPQGIAGGTGELFF
TGTGCCAGCAGCCCCCAGGGGATAGCGGGAGGTACCGGGGAGCTGTTTTTT
>TRBV5-6|TRBD2|.|TRBJ2-3
CASSPLEGLADTQYF
TGTGCCAGCAGCCCGCTCGAGGGACTAGCAGATACGCAGTATTTT
>TRBV5-1|TRBD2|.|TRBJ2-3
CASSPGVAGLDTQYF
TGCGCCAGCAGCCCGGGAGTAGCGGGATTGGATACGCAGTATTTT
>TRBV15|TRBD2|once|TRBJ2-7
CATSRGGGSYEQYF
TGTGCCACCAGCAGAGGTGGCGGGAGTTACGAGCAGTACTTC
>TRBV4-1|TRBD1|.|TRBJ2-1
CASSPGTGGNEQFF
TGCGCCAGCAGCCCCGGGACAGGGGGAAATGAGCAGTTCTTC
>TRBV5-1|TRBD1|.|TRBJ2-3
CASSIRGQGSGTDTQYF
TGCGCCAGCAGCATACGAGGACAGGGTAGTGGGACAGATACGCAGTATTTT
>TRBV19|.|.|TRBJ1-2
CASSTPTPAKSYTF
TGTGCCAGTAGTACCCCGACACCGGCGAAAAGCTACACCTTC
>TRBV6-5|.|.|TRBJ1-1
CASSTGTSDTEAFF
TGTGCCAGCAGTACAGGGACATCGGACACTGAAGCTTTCTTT
>TRBV27|TRBD2|once|TRBJ2-5
CASKRTSGKETQYF
TGTGCCAGCAAGAGGACTAGCGGGAAAGAGACCCAGTACTTC
>TRBV5-1|TRBD1|.|TRBJ1-1
CASSQQGADEAFF
TGCGCCAGCAGCCAACAGGGGGCGGATGAAGCTTTCTTT
>TRBV6-5|.|.|TRBJ1-3
CASSYGQNSGNTIYF
TGTGCCAGCAGTTACGGACAGAACTCTGGAAACACCATATATTTT
>TRBV6-6|TRBD1|.|TRBJ1-2
CASIGTGGAYGYTF
TGTGCCAGCATCGGGACAGGGGGCGCCTATGGCTACACCTTC
>TRBV2|.|once|TRBJ1-5
CASSRYSGEQPQHF
TGTGCCAGCAGTCGGTACAGTGGGGAGCAGCCCCAGCATTTT